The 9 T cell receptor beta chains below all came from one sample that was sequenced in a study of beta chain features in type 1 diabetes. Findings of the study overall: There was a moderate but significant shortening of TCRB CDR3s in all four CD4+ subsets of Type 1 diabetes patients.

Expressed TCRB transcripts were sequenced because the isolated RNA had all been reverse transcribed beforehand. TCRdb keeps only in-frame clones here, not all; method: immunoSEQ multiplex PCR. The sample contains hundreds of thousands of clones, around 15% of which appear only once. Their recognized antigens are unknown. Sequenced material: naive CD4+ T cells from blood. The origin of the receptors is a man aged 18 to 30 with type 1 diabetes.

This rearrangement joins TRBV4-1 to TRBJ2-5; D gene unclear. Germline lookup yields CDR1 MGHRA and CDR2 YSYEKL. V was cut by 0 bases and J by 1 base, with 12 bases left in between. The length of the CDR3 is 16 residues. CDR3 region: CASSQDLGRAQETQYF. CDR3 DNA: TGCGCCAGCAGCCAAGATCTAGGACGGGCCCAAGAGACCCAGTACTTC.

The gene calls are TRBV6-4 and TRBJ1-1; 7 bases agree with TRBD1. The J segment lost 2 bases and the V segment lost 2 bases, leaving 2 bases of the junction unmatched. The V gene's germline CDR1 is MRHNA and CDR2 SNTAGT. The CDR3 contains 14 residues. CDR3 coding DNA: TGTGCCAGCAGTGACCGGGACAGCAACACTGAAGCTTTCTTT. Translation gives CASSDRDSNTEAFF.

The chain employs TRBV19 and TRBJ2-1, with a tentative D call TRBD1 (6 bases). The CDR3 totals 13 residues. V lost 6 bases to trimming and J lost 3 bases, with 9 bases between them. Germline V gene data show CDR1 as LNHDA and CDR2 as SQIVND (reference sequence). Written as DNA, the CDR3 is TGTGCCAGTAGGGAGACAGGCTACAATGAGCAGTTCTTC. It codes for CASRETGYNEQFF.

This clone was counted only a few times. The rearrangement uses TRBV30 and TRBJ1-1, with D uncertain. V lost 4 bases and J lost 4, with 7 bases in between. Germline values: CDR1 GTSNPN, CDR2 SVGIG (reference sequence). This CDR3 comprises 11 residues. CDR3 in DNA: TGTGCCTGGACAGGCAGCACTGAAGCTTTCTTT. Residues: CAWTGSTEAFF.

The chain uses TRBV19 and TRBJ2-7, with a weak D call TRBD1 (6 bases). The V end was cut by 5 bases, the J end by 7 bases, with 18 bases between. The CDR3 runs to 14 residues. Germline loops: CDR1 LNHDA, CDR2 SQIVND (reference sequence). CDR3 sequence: CASSETGPLGEQYF. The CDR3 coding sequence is TGTGCCAGTAGTGAGACAGGTCCCCTGGGGGAGCAGTACTTC.

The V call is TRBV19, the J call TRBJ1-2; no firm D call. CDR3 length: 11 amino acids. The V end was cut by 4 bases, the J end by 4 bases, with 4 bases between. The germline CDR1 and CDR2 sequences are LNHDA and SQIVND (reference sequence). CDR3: CASSTSYGYTF. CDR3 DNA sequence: TGTGCCAGTAGTACGTCCTATGGCTACACCTTC.

The CDR3 DNA is TGTGCCAGCAGCTTGGGGATAGGACAGCCCCAGCATTTT. Translating gives CASSLGIGQPQHF. The rearrangement joins TRBV7-2 to TRBJ1-5; D is ambiguous. Trimming took off 3 bases at V and 7 bases at J, with 10 bases between the two ends. In germline, CDR1 is SGHTA, CDR2 FQGNSA. The CDR3 is 13 residues long.

Here the CDR3 DNA reads TGTGCCAGCATTATGGGACATACGAGCTCCTACAATGAGCAGTTCTTC. Its translation: CASIMGHTSSYNEQFF. The chain joins TRBV2 to TRBJ2-1; possibly TRBD1 for D (6 bases). The CDR3 has 16 residues. V lost 7 bases and J 0 bases, leaving 16 bases between the germline ends. CDR1 SNHLY and CDR2 FYNNEI come from the germline V gene.

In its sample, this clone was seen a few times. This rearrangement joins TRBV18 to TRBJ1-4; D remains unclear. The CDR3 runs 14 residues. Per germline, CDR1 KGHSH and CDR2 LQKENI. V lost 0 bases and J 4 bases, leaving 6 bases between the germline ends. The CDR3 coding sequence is TGTGCCAGCTCACCACCGGGTGGTAATGAAAAACTGTTTTTT. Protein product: CASSPPGGNEKLFF.